This T cell receptor beta chain was found in a study of cytomegalovirus exposure and HLA in healthy donors. Across the whole study: A prior analysis found fewer than 120 million unique TCR beta sequences from 150 million to 200 million T cells.

With 60 Vbeta and 13 Jbeta primers, the PCR was carried out. Measured with immunoSEQ multiplex PCR; TCRdb has only the in-frame clones, and not every one. Seen here are approximately 83,000 clones, more than 75% observed once, and the top ten hold 2% to 2.5%. J gave up 3 bases and V 5 bases, and 4 bases lay outside the gene matches. CDR1 is SGHTA and CDR2 is FQGNSA in the germline V gene. This CDR3 is 15 amino acids long. Overall study findings and caveats: Researchers catalogued 164 TCR beta chains as cytomegalovirus-associated. A missense variant in DCLRE1C was later tied to TCR beta V- and J-gene trimming.

Donors in the study were healthy people who gave bone marrow. Remarks on this clone: Its antigen remains unidentified.

The receptor was derived from a man between 18 and 35 years old in good health and CMV-seronegative. J is TRBJ2-5 and V is TRBV7-2, with 12 bases that match TRBD2. The sample comprised PBMCs. The CDR3 here is CASSPRLAGEETQYF. For the CDR3, the DNA is TGTGCCAGCAGCCCACGACTAGCGGGGGAAGAGACCCAGTACTTC.